Shown below are 23 T cell receptor beta chains from a single sample sequenced in a study of cytomegalovirus exposure and HLA in healthy donors. The primer mix had 60 Vbeta and 13 Jbeta primers. Method: immunoSEQ multiplex PCR; TCRdb's copy keeps in-frame clones and lacks some. The table records roughly 150,000 clones, approximately 82% of them present only once. Source material: PBMCs. All receptors derive from a woman in her forties or fifties in good health and CMV-seropositive.

The rearrangement joins TRBV30 to TRBJ1-2; the match to TRBD1 covers 7 bases. The V and J ends lost 3 bases and 5 bases, in that order; junction bases with no gene match: 6. The CDR3 loop spans 13 amino acids. The V gene's germline CDR1 is GTSNPN and CDR2 SVGIG (reference sequence). CDR3 coding DNA: TGTGCCTGGAGGGAGACAGGGAGTTATGGCTACACCTTC. It is translated as CAWRETGSYGYTF.

This rearrangement joins TRBV5-6 to TRBJ1-5; possibly TRBD1 for D (5 bases). The CDR3 loop spans 12 amino acids. Germline V gene lookup returns CDR1 SGHDT and CDR2 YYEEEE. Trimming pared 0 bases from V and 15 bases from J, leaving 13 bases between. This CDR3 reads CASSLGDGGRHF. The CDR3 DNA reads TGTGCCAGCAGCTTGGGGGACGGAGGGCGGCATTTT.

The chain links TRBV9 to TRBJ2-1; D is possibly TRBD2 (6 bases). CDR1 and CDR2 from the germline V gene are SGDLS and YYNGEE. V lost 0 bases and J 1 base, leaving 11 bases between the germline ends. The CDR3 extends over 16 amino acids. The DNA for the CDR3 is TGTGCCAGCAGCGTAGGCGGGACCGTATCCTACAATGAGCAGTTCTTC. Amino acids: CASSVGGTVSYNEQFF. The variable domain in full, with the rest retrieved from reference TRBV9 and TRBJ2-1, is DSGVTQTPKHLITATGQRVTLRCSPRSGDLSVYWYQQSLDQGLQFLIQYYNGEERAKGNILERFSAQQFPDLHSELNLSSLELGDSALYFCASSVGGTVSYNEQFFGPGTRLTVL.

This clone has a single count. This sequence joins TRBV10-1 and TRBJ2-2; D remains ambiguous. Between the trimmed V and J ends, which lost 2 bases and 2 bases, there was a span of 6 bases. Looked up from germline, CDR1 is WNHNN and CDR2 is SYGVQD (reference sequence). This CDR3 has 14 amino acids. CDR3 protein: CASSEGGNTGELFF. CDR3 bases: TGCGCCAGCAGTGAGGGCGGAAACACCGGGGAGCTGTTTTTT.

CDR3 protein: CASSVQGPSYEQYF. CDR3 in DNA: TGTGCCAGCAGTGTACAGGGTCCGTCCTACGAGCAGTACTTC. The chain couples TRBV27 to TRBJ2-7; D is possibly TRBD1 (6 bases). This CDR3 comprises 14 residues. The germline V gene has CDR1 MNHEY and CDR2 SMNVEV (reference sequence). Trimming cost V 5 bases and J 1 base, with 12 bases left between them.

The J gene is TRBJ2-7, the V gene TRBV6-5, with 7 bases fitting TRBD2. This CDR3 spans 14 amino acids. CDR1 and CDR2 from the germline V gene are MNHEY and SVGAGI. V shed 5 bases, J shed 5 bases, and the junction held 9 bases outside the gene matches. The CDR3 DNA reads as TGTGCCAGCAGTCCCCCGACTAGCATCAACGAGCAGTACTTC. As protein: CASSPPTSINEQYF.

This chain connects TRBV29-1 to TRBJ2-7; 7 bases line up with TRBD1. From germline, CDR1 is SQVTM and CDR2 ANQGSEA. The J segment lost 12 bases and the V segment lost 4 bases, leaving 9 bases of the junction unmatched. The CDR3 is made up of 11 amino acids. The CDR3 region has the DNA TGCAGCGTTGCGGAAAGACAGGGAATGTACTTC. Its protein is CSVAERQGMYF.

This sequence joins TRBV28 and TRBJ1-1; no definite D call. Trimming took off 9 bases at V and 1 base at J, with 15 bases between the two ends. Germline V gene lookup returns CDR1 MDHEN and CDR2 SYDVKM. This CDR3 is 14 amino acids long. The CDR3 protein is CASTGERRNTEAFF. The CDR3 region has the DNA TGTGCCAGTACTGGGGAGCGGCGGAACACTGAAGCTTTCTTT.

In its sample, this clone was seen once. The CDR3 DNA reads TGTGCCAGTTACAGGGGCCCCAGCACTGAAGCTTTCTTT. This codes for CASYRGPSTEAFF. The rearrangement links TRBV27 to TRBJ1-1; 7 bases map to TRBD1. Germline-derived CDR1 and CDR2 are MNHEY and SMNVEV (reference sequence). CDR3 length equals 13 residues. V lost 9 bases and J lost 4; bases outside the gene matches: 8.

As to this clone: Other DNA sequences in this sample translate to the same CDR3. The rearrangement joins TRBV9 to TRBJ1-3; D may be TRBD1 (5 bases). V was trimmed by 0 bases and J by 3 bases, leaving 10 bases between them. Looked up from germline, CDR1 is SGDLS and CDR2 is YYNGEE. The CDR3 is 15 amino acids. CDR3 nucleotides: TGTGCCAGCAGCGTAGAAGGGGCTAGTGGAAACACCATATATTTT. Protein sequence: CASSVEGASGNTIYF.

This clone was counted between two and nine times. This chain uses TRBV9 with TRBJ2-1; the match to TRBD2 covers 7 bases. Germline V CDR1 and CDR2: SGDLS, YYNGEE. This CDR3 comprises 15 residues. V lost 6 bases, J lost 2 bases, and 8 bases stayed unmatched. The CDR3 nucleotides are TGTGCCAGCACCTCGGGAGGCTCCACCTACAATGAGCAGTTCTTC. This translates into CASTSGGSTYNEQFF.

The rearrangement joins TRBV11-2 to TRBJ1-1, with 8 positions matching TRBD1. The CDR3 has 16 residues. The germline V gene encodes CDR1 SGHAT and CDR2 FQNNGV. Trimming at V came to 1 base and at J to 2 bases, leaving 6 bases not matched to a gene. The CDR3 protein is CASSLVEDRDNTEAFF. As DNA, the CDR3 is TGTGCCAGCAGCTTAGTGGAGGACAGGGATAACACTGAAGCTTTCTTT.

The V gene is TRBV7-2, the J gene TRBJ2-3; D might be TRBD2 (6 bases). This CDR3 is built from 14 residues. Trimming cost V 4 bases and J 9 bases, with 17 bases left between them. The V gene's germline CDR1 is SGHTA and CDR2 FQGNSA. CDR3 in DNA: TGTGCCAGCAGCTCCTCCGGGACTCCTGCCACGCAGTATTTT. Amino acid sequence: CASSSSGTPATQYF.

The chain has TRBV6-5 and TRBJ2-7, with TRBD1 matching over 12 bases. This CDR3 region has 15 residues. CDR1 MNHEY and CDR2 SVGAGI come from the germline V gene. The V segment lost 6 bases and the J segment 1 base; nucleotides outside the gene matches: 4. The CDR3 DNA is TGTGCCAGCAGCTCGGGACAGGGGGCTTCCTACGAGCAGTACTTC. This sequence encodes CASSSGQGASYEQYF.

In DNA, the CDR3 is TGTGCCAGTACACAGGGGGCTGTAAACACTGAAGCTTTCTTT. Translating gives CASTQGAVNTEAFF. The V and J genes are TRBV19 and TRBJ1-1; 9 bases map to TRBD1. The germline CDR1 and CDR2 sequences are LNHDA and SQIVND (reference sequence). Unmatched junction bases numbered 5, after V lost 7 bases and J lost 2 bases. There are 14 residues in the CDR3.

The chain couples TRBV18 to TRBJ2-2; D is uncertain. Trimming left V 0 bases short and J 4 bases short, with 6 bases between. The CDR3 loop spans 14 amino acids. Germline V gene lookup returns CDR1 KGHSH and CDR2 LQKENI. The CDR3 DNA is TGTGCCAGCTCACCACCGTACAGCACCGGGGAGCTGTTTTTT. Residues: CASSPPYSTGELFF.

The chain is built from TRBV2 and TRBJ2-1; 8 bases match TRBD2. There are 15 residues in the CDR3. CDR1 is SNHLY, CDR2 FYNNEI, per germline. Trimming cost V 2 bases and J 12 bases; bases outside gene matches: 12. DNA for the CDR3: TGTGCCAGCAGTGAAATGCTAGCGGGCGGGATAGGGCAGTTCTTC. Translating it yields CASSEMLAGGIGQFF. Filled out from reference TRBV2 and TRBJ2-1, the complete variable domain reads EPEVTQTPSHQVTQMGQEVILRCVPISNHLYFYWYRQILGQKVEFLVSFYNNEISEKSEIFDDQFSVERPDGSNFTLKIRSTKLEDSAMYFCASSEMLAGGIGQFFGPGTRLTVL.

This rearrangement joins TRBV7-9 to TRBJ2-3, with TRBD2 as a possible D gene (5 bases). The CDR3 runs 12 residues. Trimming removed 8 bases from V and 2 bases from J, with 8 bases in between. From germline, CDR1 is SEHNR and CDR2 FQNEAQ (reference sequence). This chain's CDR3 is CASRGSTDTQYF. CDR3 nucleotides: TGTGCCAGCCGGGGATCCACAGATACGCAGTATTTT.

The chain carries TRBV15 and TRBJ2-3; D is possibly TRBD2 (6 bases). Trimming stripped 7 bases from V and 6 bases from J, with 17 bases between. The CDR3 has 14 amino acids. Germline V gene data show CDR1 as LNHNV and CDR2 as YYDKDF (reference sequence). This chain's CDR3 is CATTGSGEGDTQYF. The CDR3 bases are TGTGCCACCACGGGGTCGGGGGAAGGGGATACGCAGTATTTT.

This CDR3 reads CASSLIGAGVYGYTF. The CDR3 nucleotides read TGTGCCAGCAGCTTAATTGGGGCAGGGGTCTATGGCTACACCTTC. The rearrangement links TRBV7-9 to TRBJ1-2, with D perhaps TRBD1 (6 bases). The V gene's germline CDR1 is SEHNR and CDR2 FQNEAQ (reference sequence). CDR3 length: 15 residues. V was shortened by 2 bases and J by 4 bases, with 14 bases between the two germline ends.

The V call is TRBV7-2, the J call TRBJ1-1; TRBD1 matches 7 bases. Per the germline V gene, CDR1 is SGHTA and CDR2 is FQGNSA. The junction had 3 bases not matched to a gene; V was cut back by 5 bases and J by 6 bases. The CDR3 totals 12 residues. The CDR3 nucleotides are TGTGCCAGCAGCCCAGGGACAGCTGAAGCTTTCTTT. Its protein product is CASSPGTAEAFF. The variable domain in full, completed from reference TRBV7-2 and TRBJ1-1, reads GAGVSQSPSNKVTEKGKDVELRCDPISGHTALYWYRQSLGQGLEFLIYFQGNSAPDKSGLPSDRFSAERTGGSVSTLTIQRTQQEDSAVYLCASSPGTAEAFFGQGTRLTVV.

The rearrangement joins TRBV7-8 to TRBJ2-7; 14 bases agree with TRBD2. The CDR3 consists of 18 residues. Germline values: CDR1 SGHVS, CDR2 FQNEAQ. After removal of 5 bases from V and 2 bases from J, the junction contained 11 bases not matched to a gene. DNA for the CDR3: TGTGCCAGCAGCACAAAGACTAGCGGGGGGGGAAAGACCTACGAGCAGTACTTC. It encodes CASSTKTSGGGKTYEQYF.

This chain links TRBV29-1 with TRBJ1-1, with D unresolved. CDR1 is SQVTM and CDR2 is ANQGSEA in the germline V gene. The germline V and J ends were trimmed by 6 bases and 4 bases, with 21 bases remaining between them. The CDR3 loop spans 15 amino acids. This CDR3 is CSVAEGRRPSTEAFF. The CDR3 coding sequence is TGCAGCGTAGCCGAGGGTCGACGGCCCAGCACTGAAGCTTTCTTT.